The 25 T cell receptor beta chains below come from one sample, sequenced in a study of shared clonotypes between healthy human individuals. Sequencing was performed with immunoSEQ multiplex PCR; in TCRdb, only in-frame clones are kept and a portion is missing. The profile shows millions of clones, more than 85% of them singletons. The naive CD8 population came from CD45RO-negative cells selected for CCR7, without terminally differentiated effector memory CD45RA+ cells. Sequenced sample: naive CD8+ T cells from PBMCs. The receptors were sampled from a man between 18 and 35 years old in good health. Some clones in this sample may be carry-over from other donors' samples.

This rearrangement joins TRBV28 to TRBJ2-2, with D maybe TRBD2 (5 bases). The CDR3 has 14 residues. With 2 bases removed from V and 7 bases from J, the gap between germline ends came to 11 bases. Germline V gene lookup returns CDR1 MDHEN and CDR2 SYDVKM. The CDR3 nucleotides are TGTGCCAGCAGTTTAGAGGCGGGCGGCGGGGAGCTGTTTTTT. Amino acid sequence: CASSLEAGGGELFF.

The V call is TRBV29-1, the J call TRBJ2-5; 15 nucleotides match TRBD2. The J call is in doubt because the DNA end fits TRBJ2-7 better. The length of the CDR3 is 13 residues. Per the germline V gene, CDR1 is SQVTM and CDR2 is ANQGSEA. As DNA, the CDR3 is TGCAGCAGCGGGACTAGCGGGAGGCACGAGCAGTACTTC. This gives the protein CSSGTSGRHEQYF.

J is TRBJ2-7 and V is TRBV13, with D perhaps TRBD2 (6 bases). Per the germline V gene, CDR1 is PRHDT and CDR2 is FYEKMQ (reference sequence). CDR3 size: 15 residues. The V end was cut by 2 bases, the J end by 0 bases, with 11 bases between. The CDR3 bases are TGTGCCAGCAGCTTAAGGGCCGGGGGCTCCTACGAGCAGTACTTC. Amino acids: CASSLRAGGSYEQYF. Complete variable domain (other parts from reference TRBV13 and TRBJ2-7): AAGVIQSPRHLIKEKRETATLKCYPIPRHDTVYWYQQGPGQDPQFLISFYEKMQSDKGSIPDRFSAQQFSDYHSELNMSSLELGDSALYFCASSLRAGGSYEQYFGPGTRLTVT.

Written as DNA, the CDR3 is TGTGCCAGCCGGATAGGGCGGGGAGTCGAGCAGTACTTC. Protein: CASRIGRGVEQYF. The chain is built from TRBV28 and TRBJ2-7; D is possibly TRBD2 (6 bases). CDR1 is MDHEN and CDR2 is SYDVKM in the germline V gene. With 8 bases removed from V and 6 bases from J, the gap between germline ends came to 17 bases. CDR3 length: 13 residues.

The chain joins TRBV7-9 to TRBJ2-1; D not certain. V was pared by 5 bases and J by 4 bases, with 12 bases between. Germline V gene data show CDR1 as SEHNR and CDR2 as FQNEAQ (reference sequence). The CDR3 sequence is 14 residues long. The CDR3 region has the DNA TGTGCCAGCAGCAAACGGACCAAATACAATGAGCAGTTCTTC. This translates into CASSKRTKYNEQFF.

This chain links TRBV13 with TRBJ2-2; D is unresolved. Looked up from germline, CDR1 is PRHDT and CDR2 is FYEKMQ (reference sequence). The V end lost 5 bases, the J end lost 6 bases, and 7 bases lay between the germline ends. The CDR3 covers 12 residues. The CDR3 loop reads CASSPYAGELFF. The CDR3 DNA follows: TGTGCCAGCAGCCCATATGCCGGGGAGCTGTTTTTT.

The chain combines TRBV27 with TRBJ2-7; D is perhaps TRBD1 or TRBD2 (5 bases each). Deletions cut 6 bases from V and 5 bases from J, with 11 bases between. Germline values: CDR1 MNHEY, CDR2 SMNVEV (reference sequence). The CDR3 consists of 12 residues. In nucleotides, the CDR3 is TGTGCCAGCAGCCAGGGAGTCGACGAGCAGTACTTC. Translation gives CASSQGVDEQYF.

V is TRBV11-1 and J is TRBJ1-1, with 8 bases that match TRBD1. CDR1 is SGHAT and CDR2 is FQDESV in the germline V gene (reference sequence). Trimming cost V 1 base and J 7 bases; bases outside gene matches: 5. This CDR3 has 14 residues. CDR3 sequence (DNA): TGTGCCAGCAGCTTAGTTGGGACAGGAGATGAAGCTTTCTTT. Its protein is CASSLVGTGDEAFF.

The V gene is TRBV27, the J gene TRBJ2-3; 8 bases are shared with TRBD1. In germline, CDR1 is MNHEY, CDR2 SMNVEV (reference sequence). V shed 2 bases and J 4 bases; nucleotides not matched to a gene: 8. The CDR3 has 16 amino acids. The CDR3 sequence is CASSLVVTGGSDTQYF. DNA of the CDR3: TGTGCCAGCAGTTTAGTTGTAACAGGGGGGTCAGATACGCAGTATTTT.

This chain joins TRBV15 and TRBJ1-5; D is unresolved. This CDR3 region has 13 residues. V was shortened by 5 bases and J by 4 bases, with 9 bases between the two germline ends. From germline, CDR1 is LNHNV and CDR2 YYDKDF (reference sequence). The chain's CDR3 is CATSPRENQPQHF. In DNA, the CDR3 is TGTGCCACCAGCCCACGGGAAAATCAGCCCCAGCATTTT.

This chain joins TRBV11-3 and TRBJ1-1; 9 nucleotides align to TRBD1. J gave up 10 bases and V 4 bases, and 13 bases lay outside the gene matches. This CDR3 is built from 15 residues. Per germline, CDR1 SGHNT and CDR2 YENEEA. This chain's CDR3 is CASSSRSGTGSVAFF. CDR3 DNA sequence: TGTGCCAGCAGCTCCCGCTCCGGGACAGGGAGTGTAGCTTTCTTT.

The rearrangement uses TRBV7-8 and TRBJ2-5; no clear D. Trimming removed 6 bases from V and 2 bases from J, with 13 bases in between. The length of the CDR3 is 14 residues. Germline V CDR1 and CDR2: SGHVS, FQNEAQ. For the CDR3, the DNA is TGTGCCAGCAGATTTAACTCCCTTCAAGAGACCCAGTACTTC. Encoded protein: CASRFNSLQETQYF.

V is TRBV27 and J is TRBJ1-1, with D possibly being TRBD1 (5 bases). V lost 7 bases, J lost 1 base, and 16 bases lay in between. Germline loops: CDR1 MNHEY, CDR2 SMNVEV (reference sequence). The CDR3 runs 15 residues. The DNA for the CDR3 is TGTGCCAGCACCCCCGGGCCAGGGACGAACACTGAAGCTTTCTTT. Its protein is CASTPGPGTNTEAFF.

The chain employs TRBV7-9 and TRBJ2-1, with TRBD2 identical over 11 bases. This CDR3 contains 18 residues. The germline V gene encodes CDR1 SEHNR and CDR2 FQNEAQ (reference sequence). Trimming took 4 bases from V and 8 from J; bases not matched to a gene: 16. As DNA, the CDR3 is TGTGCCAGCAGCTGGGACAGGGTTAGAACTAGCGGGAGCTATGAGCAGTTCTTC. Protein: CASSWDRVRTSGSYEQFF.

This chain links TRBV29-1 with TRBJ2-1; 13 bases match TRBD2. The trim removed 7 bases at V and 8 bases at J, leaving 11 bases unmatched. Germline values: CDR1 SQVTM, CDR2 ANQGSEA. The CDR3 has 15 residues. Here the CDR3 reads CSAEKTSGRVYEQFF. CDR3 nucleotide sequence: TGCAGCGCAGAAAAAACTAGCGGGAGGGTCTATGAGCAGTTCTTC.

The chain uses TRBV7-6 and TRBJ2-7; 13 positions agree with TRBD2. The CDR3 has 15 amino acids. The ends lost 5 bases at V and 4 bases at J; junction bases unmatched: 5. Germline V gives CDR1 SGHVS, CDR2 FNYEAQ. CDR3 residues: CASSPGTSGNYEQYF. The DNA for the CDR3 is TGTGCCAGCAGCCCCGGGACTAGCGGGAATTACGAGCAGTACTTC.

The chain couples TRBV5-3 to TRBJ1-5; no clear D gene. Being an ORF, TRBV5-3 has a function that is uncertain. V lost 0 bases and J 0 bases, leaving 7 bases between the germline ends. CDR3 length equals 15 residues. The CDR3 DNA follows: TGTGCCAGAAGCTTGGTGAGTGATAGCAATCAGCCCCAGCATTTT. Residues: CARSLVSDSNQPQHF.

The chain uses TRBV7-6 and TRBJ2-7, with TRBD1 identical over 8 bases. Germline CDR1 and CDR2: SGHVS and FNYEAQ. This CDR3 contains 17 residues. J gave up 0 bases and V 5 bases, and 12 bases lay outside the gene matches. The CDR3 reads CASSASVGDRLSYEQYF. Written as DNA, the CDR3 is TGTGCCAGCAGCGCGTCTGTGGGGGACAGGCTCTCCTACGAGCAGTACTTC.

The chain joins TRBV6-5 to TRBJ1-1; D uncertain. This CDR3 comprises 13 residues. V was cut by 10 bases and J by 5 bases, with 17 bases left in between. The germline V gene has CDR1 MNHEY and CDR2 SVGAGI. The CDR3 DNA reads TGTGCCACCCTTGACCGGGATGGAACTGAAGCTTTCTTT. It is translated as CATLDRDGTEAFF.

The CDR3 sequence is CAISESRSLLNNEQFF. DNA for the CDR3: TGTGCCATCAGTGAGTCAAGGAGCCTATTAAACAATGAGCAGTTCTTC. The rearrangement uses TRBV10-3 and TRBJ2-1; D not certain. The CDR3 is made up of 16 amino acids. V was trimmed by 0 bases and J by 5 bases, leaving 14 bases between them. The germline V gene encodes CDR1 ENHRY and CDR2 SYGVKD.

The genes are TRBV4-1 and TRBJ2-1; D not certain. The CDR3 is 15 amino acids. Trimming removed 3 bases at V and 2 bases at J, with 11 bases between. Looked up from germline, CDR1 is MGHRA and CDR2 is YSYEKL. CDR3 DNA: TGCGCCAGCAGCCAGACTTTTGGAGCCTACAATGAGCAGTTCTTC. Translated, it gives CASSQTFGAYNEQFF.

The chain links TRBV29-1 to TRBJ1-2; D gene uncertain. CDR3 size: 15 residues. Germline CDR1 SQVTM, CDR2 ANQGSEA. The germline V and J ends were trimmed by 5 bases and 3 bases, with 19 bases remaining between them. DNA for the CDR3: TGCAGCGTTCCAGTCGGGGTGGAGATGTACTATGGCTACACCTTC. It codes for CSVPVGVEMYYGYTF.

The chain combines TRBV27 with TRBJ1-1; D gene uncertain. Trimming removed 6 bases from V and 3 bases from J, with 8 bases in between. The length of the CDR3 is 12 residues. The germline V gene encodes CDR1 MNHEY and CDR2 SMNVEV (reference sequence). The CDR3: CASRGSHTEAFF. The DNA for the CDR3 is TGTGCCAGCAGGGGATCGCACACTGAAGCTTTCTTT.

The V gene is TRBV5-1, the J gene TRBJ1-1; D might be TRBD1 (6 bases). This CDR3 contains 14 residues. Germline assignment: CDR1 SGHRS and CDR2 YFSETQ. V lost 6 bases and J lost 4, with 16 bases in between. In nucleotides, the CDR3 is TGCGCCAGCACCCTGGGGGGGGCGGGCACTGAAGCTTTCTTT. As protein: CASTLGGAGTEAFF.

The gene calls are TRBV28 and TRBJ1-4; maybe TRBD1 (5 bases). Germline V lookup: CDR1 MDHEN, CDR2 SYDVKM. The CDR3 contains 15 residues. Trimming removed 5 bases at V and 5 bases at J, with 15 bases between. The CDR3 is CASSKGPIVNEKLFF. Written as DNA, the CDR3 is TGTGCCAGCAGTAAGGGGCCAATAGTGAATGAAAAACTGTTTTTT.